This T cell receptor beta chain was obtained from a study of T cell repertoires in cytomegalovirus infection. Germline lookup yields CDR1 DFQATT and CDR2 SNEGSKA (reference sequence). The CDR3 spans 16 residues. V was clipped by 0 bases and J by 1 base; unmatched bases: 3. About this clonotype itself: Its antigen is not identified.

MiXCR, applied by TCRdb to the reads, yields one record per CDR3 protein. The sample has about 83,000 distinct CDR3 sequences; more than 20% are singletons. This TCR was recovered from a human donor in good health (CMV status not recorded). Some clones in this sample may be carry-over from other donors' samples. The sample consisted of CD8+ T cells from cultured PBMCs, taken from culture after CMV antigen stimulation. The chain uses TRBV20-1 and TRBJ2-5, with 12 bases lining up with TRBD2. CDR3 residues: CSARETSGRIQETQYF. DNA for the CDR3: TGCAGTGCTAGAGAAACTAGCGGGAGGATCCAAGAGACCCAGTACTTC.